This T cell receptor beta chain was found in a study of early T cells in non-severe SARS-CoV-2 infection. In its sample, this clonotype was seen a few times. The V gene's germline CDR1 is MNHEY and CDR2 SVGAGI. This CDR3 has 16 amino acids. V shed 2 bases, J shed 5 bases, and the junction held 7 bases outside the gene matches. TCRdb analysed the 5' RACE reads with MiXCR anew, one entry per CDR3 protein. The repertoire includes about 90,000 distinct CDR3 sequences, around an eighth of them detected once, and approximately 7.5% sits in the top ten. This TCR derives from an adult who was a healthcare worker with PCR-confirmed SARS-CoV-2 infection or an uninfected control (not recorded which). This chain uses TRBV6-5 with TRBJ2-1, with 9 positions matching TRBD2. The sample comprised whole blood. The CDR3 nucleotides read TGTGCCAGCAGTTACCGGCCTAGCGGGAACAACAATGAGCAGTTCTTC. It specifies CASSYRPSGNNNEQFF.